These 5 T cell receptor beta chains originate from one sample sequenced in a study of blood T cell repertoires in COVID-19 (dated by TCRdb to 2018 to 2021). Library construction relied on the immunoSEQ multiplex PCR assay. Held by TCRdb, this immuneACCESS table contains in-frame sequences only and omits some clones. Under half of the omission traces to an unresolved V gene where checked; the cause of the rest is unknown. The sample profile shows about 68,000 clones; about 87% of them were found once. The ten most abundant clones make up 2% to 2.5% of the sample. The sample taken for sequencing was peripheral blood. Every receptor here comes from a human donor in a cohort sampled during active COVID-19.

The V call is TRBV10-3, the J call TRBJ1-1; D remains ambiguous. V shed 11 bases and J shed 3 bases, with 16 bases lying between them. The CDR3 is 13 residues long. The germline V gene has CDR1 ENHRY and CDR2 SYGVKD. This CDR3 reads CAARRAQDTEAFF. In DNA, the CDR3 is TGTGCCGCTAGGAGGGCCCAGGACACTGAAGCTTTCTTT.

V and J are TRBV5-4 and TRBJ2-3; 8 bases align to TRBD2. The trim removed 0 bases at V and 6 bases at J, leaving 6 bases unmatched. Germline loops: CDR1 SGHNT, CDR2 YYREEE (reference sequence). This CDR3 has 15 residues. The CDR3 nucleotides read TGTGCCAGCAGCTTGGCCGGGAGGGTGTCGGATACGCAGTATTTT. It translates to CASSLAGRVSDTQYF.

The DNA of the CDR3 is TGTGCCAGCTATAGACAGGGGGCCAATCAGCCCCAGCATTTT. Encoded protein: CASYRQGANQPQHF. This chain uses TRBV28 with TRBJ1-5, with TRBD1 matching 10 bases. V lost 8 bases and J lost 3; bases outside the gene matches: 4. The CDR3 consists of 14 residues. In germline, CDR1 is MDHEN, CDR2 SYDVKM.

The genes are TRBV4-3 and TRBJ1-3; the match to TRBD1 covers 7 bases. The J segment lost 2 bases and the V segment lost 4 bases, leaving 20 bases of the junction unmatched. There are 20 residues in the CDR3. Germline V gene sequence: CDR1 LGHNA, CDR2 YSLEER. The DNA for the CDR3 is TGCGCCAGCAGCCGCCTCGCCCCCACCCCGACAGGGACGGCTGGAAACACCATATATTTT. Encoded protein: CASSRLAPTPTGTAGNTIYF.

This sequence joins TRBV5-6 and TRBJ1-2; tentatively, D is TRBD1 (6 bases). The CDR3 spans 14 residues. With 0 bases removed from V and 4 bases from J, the gap between germline ends came to 10 bases. Germline-derived CDR1 and CDR2 are SGHDT and YYEEEE. The CDR3 region has the DNA TGTGCCAGCAGCTTGGAGGCAGGGGCCTATGGCTACACCTTC. It translates to CASSLEAGAYGYTF.